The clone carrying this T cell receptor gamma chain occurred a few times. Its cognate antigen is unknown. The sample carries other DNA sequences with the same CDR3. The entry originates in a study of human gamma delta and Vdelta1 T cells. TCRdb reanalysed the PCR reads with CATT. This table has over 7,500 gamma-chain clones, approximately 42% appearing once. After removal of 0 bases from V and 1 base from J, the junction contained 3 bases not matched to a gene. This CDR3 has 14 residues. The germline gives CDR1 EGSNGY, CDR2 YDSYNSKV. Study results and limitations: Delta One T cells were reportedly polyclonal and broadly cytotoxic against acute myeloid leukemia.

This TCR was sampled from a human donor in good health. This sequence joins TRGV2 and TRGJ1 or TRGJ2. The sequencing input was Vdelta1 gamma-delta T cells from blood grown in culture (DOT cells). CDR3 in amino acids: CATWDGPNYYKKLF. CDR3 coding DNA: TGTGCCACCTGGGACGGGCCAAATTATTATAAGAAACTCTTT.